The rows below give T cell receptor beta chains drawn from one sample of a study of blood T cell repertoires in COVID-19. Sequenced by immunoSEQ multiplex PCR; TCRdb stores in-frame clones only, minus some. This table has roughly 36,000 clones, approximately 90% appearing once. Material for sequencing was peripheral blood. These receptors were obtained from a man aged 60-69 years with active or convalescent COVID-19. CDR3s include the opening cysteine and the closing phenylalanine or tryptophan. Each record gives: V gene, clone size, J gene, D gene, CDR3 protein, CDR3 DNA. The D gene is left open where the match is weak. For some rows the clone size is stated as once, few or many, or as a class when expanded; others skip it.

V: TRBV11-2; size: NA; J: TRBJ1-1; D: NA; CDR3: CASSYPGHGLNTEAFF; DNA: TGTGCCAGCAGCTATCCGGGACATGGATTGAACACTGAAGCTTTCTTT
V: TRBV7-2; size: NA; J: TRBJ2-3; D: TRBD2; CDR3: CASSSTSGRYADTQYF; DNA: TGTGCCAGCAGCTCGACTAGCGGGAGGTATGCAGATACGCAGTATTTT
V: TRBV30; size: NA; J: TRBJ1-1; D: NA; CDR3: CAWSSGRGGEAFF; DNA: TGTGCCTGGAGTTCGGGCAGGGGAGGGGAAGCTTTCTTT
V: TRBV6-5; size: NA; J: TRBJ1-2; D: NA; CDR3: CASSYRGTRGNYGYTF; DNA: TGTGCCAGCAGTTACCGAGGGACAAGAGGGAACTATGGCTACACCTTC
V: TRBV6-5; size: NA; J: TRBJ1-4; D: TRBD1; CDR3: CASSYDREESEKLFF; DNA: TGTGCCAGCAGTTACGACAGGGAGGAAAGCGAAAAACTGTTTTTT
V: TRBV2; size: NA; J: TRBJ2-1; D: TRBD2; CDR3: CASSRRLAGGPLDEQFF; DNA: TGTGCCAGCAGCCGGCGACTAGCGGGGGGGCCTCTCGATGAGCAGTTCTTC
V: TRBV2; size: NA; J: TRBJ2-1; D: TRBD1; CDR3: CASTRVLGTDEQFF; DNA: TGTGCCAGCACCCGGGTCCTAGGGACAGATGAGCAGTTCTTC
V: TRBV19; size: NA; J: TRBJ2-1; D: TRBD2; CDR3: CASSITSGIYNEQFF; DNA: TGTGCCAGTAGTATCACTAGCGGGATCTACAATGAGCAGTTCTTC
V: TRBV19; size: once; J: TRBJ2-5; D: NA; CDR3: CASSIREETQYF; DNA: TGTGCCAGTAGTATCCGGGAGGAGACCCAGTACTTC
V: TRBV4-1; size: NA; J: TRBJ2-7; D: NA; CDR3: CASSQGWGDRNEQYF; DNA: TGCGCCAGCAGCCAAGGGTGGGGGGATCGGAACGAGCAGTACTTC
V: TRBV24-1; size: NA; J: TRBJ2-7; D: NA; CDR3: CATSDNGQGSSYEQYF; DNA: TGTGCCACCAGTGATAACGGCCAGGGAAGCTCCTACGAGCAGTACTTC
V: TRBV20-1; size: NA; J: TRBJ2-5; D: NA; CDR3: CSASTAEETQYF; DNA: TGCAGTGCTAGTACTGCCGAAGAGACCCAGTACTTC
V: TRBV9; size: NA; J: TRBJ1-1; D: TRBD1; CDR3: CASSVRQGDTEAFF; DNA: TGTGCCAGCAGCGTGCGACAGGGGGACACTGAAGCTTTCTTT
V: TRBV18; size: NA; J: TRBJ1-4; D: NA; CDR3: CASSRDTLNEKLFF; DNA: TGTGCCAGTTCCCGGGACACCCTTAATGAAAAACTGTTTTTT
V: TRBV12-5; size: NA; J: TRBJ2-3; D: NA; CDR3: CASGILSYTDTQYF; DNA: TGTGCTAGTGGTATTCTGTCTTACACAGATACGCAGTATTTT
V: TRBV27; size: NA; J: TRBJ1-1; D: NA; CDR3: CASSPRGLYTEAFF; DNA: TGTGCCAGCAGTCCTAGGGGACTCTACACTGAAGCTTTCTTT
V: TRBV7-9; size: NA; J: TRBJ2-1; D: TRBD2; CDR3: CASSTAGLAYNEQFF; DNA: TGTGCCAGCAGCACCGCGGGACTAGCCTACAATGAGCAGTTCTTC
V: TRBV7-2; size: once; J: TRBJ2-5; D: NA; CDR3: CASSMGLAQETQYF; DNA: TGTGCCAGCAGCATGGGACTTGCTCAAGAGACCCAGTACTTC
V: TRBV27; size: NA; J: TRBJ2-2; D: NA; CDR3: CASIGNRPSGELFF; DNA: TGTGCCAGCATAGGAAACAGACCATCCGGGGAGCTGTTTTTT
V: TRBV13; size: NA; J: TRBJ2-2; D: TRBD2; CDR3: CASSLGGGRMAGELFF; DNA: TGTGCCAGCAGCTTGGGAGGCGGGAGAATGGCCGGGGAGCTGTTTTTT
V: TRBV19; size: NA; J: TRBJ1-6; D: TRBD1; CDR3: CASSRQGDIPPLHF; DNA: TGTGCCAGTAGTAGGCAGGGGGATATCCCACCCCTCCACTTT
V: TRBV3-1/TRBV3-2; size: NA; J: TRBJ2-7; D: NA; CDR3: CASSQERHREHLYEQYF; DNA: TGTGCCAGCAGCCAAGAAAGGCACAGGGAGCACCTCTACGAGCAGTACTTC
V: TRBV7-2; size: NA; J: TRBJ2-2; D: NA; CDR3: CASSFQSNTGELFF; DNA: TGTGCCAGCAGCTTTCAGTCGAACACCGGGGAGCTGTTTTTT
V: TRBV19; size: NA; J: TRBJ1-1; D: NA; CDR3: CASTSRTTEAFF; DNA: TGTGCCAGTACCTCCAGAACCACTGAAGCTTTCTTT
V: TRBV4-3; size: NA; J: TRBJ2-2; D: NA; CDR3: CASSQTANTGELFF; DNA: TGCGCCAGCAGCCAGACAGCGAACACCGGGGAGCTGTTTTTT